The T cell receptor (beta chain) described here comes from a study of blood T cells in healthy people across ages (dated by TCRdb to between 2015 and 2016). Regarding the study in general: Template switching captured roughly one uniquely barcoded TCR beta cDNA molecule per two T cells in model experiments. The donors were split into four age groups: young (average about 15 years), middle-aged (39), aged (62) and long-lived (about 82). To track age-related changes in TCR beta repertoire diversity, the study relied on deep sequencing normalized with unique cDNA molecular identifiers. The study analyzed two additional independent replicas of 1 million unique cDNA reads from the same blood draw for two donors, one aged 18 to 30 and one aged 80 or older.

This clonotype came up a few times. Its antigen target is currently unknown. Base qualities are not at hand, and no much larger clone is one base apart. The 39 donors, aged about 6 to 90 years, were systemically healthy Caucasian individuals from Russia. Each donor gave around 9 milliliters of peripheral blood, collected into EDTA-treated Vacutainer tubes. Ficoll-Paque density-gradient centrifugation was used to isolate PBMCs, with at least 7 million obtained per sample. Trizol reagent was used to extract total RNA from the PBMCs, yielding at least 6 micrograms per sample. For every donor, flow cytometry on a PBMC aliquot measured the percentage of naive CD45RAhigh/CD27high T cells. The library was produced with 5' RACE. The run used an Illumina HiSeq 2500. A second 7 to 11 cycle PCR used a sample-barcoded 5' primer and a J-beta primer mix. A template-switch 5' adaptor carrying 12 random nucleotides introduced a unique molecular identifier onto each TCR beta cDNA molecule. At least 2.5 million CDR3-containing paired-end reads were obtained from each sample. First-strand cDNA was synthesized from all RNA with the Mint cDNA synthesis kit, primed by a TRBC-specific oligonucleotide. After uracil-DNA glycosylase treatment, a first 18-cycle PCR used universal primers M1SS and BC2_uni_R on all cDNA. As for how the authors treated the data: For normalization, 1 million high-quality reads were randomly selected from each sample, with every read carrying a distinct molecular identifier. Instead of being binned into consensus sequences, reads that shared molecular identifiers were thrown out. MiTCR, with a Q25 quality threshold and the strictest error-elimination algorithm, was used for CDR3 identification, clonotype clustering and error correction. A nonparametric unseen species model with Euler transformation was used to estimate lower-bound total TCR beta diversity. The public reads were reprocessed in TCRdb via fastp at Q25 and MiXCR, keeping in-frame beta chains. Under each unique CDR3 protein, matching rows form one entry showing the most common genes and DNA. TCRdb's processing, not the study's, gives the V and J calls here. The sample profile shows approximately 800,000 distinct CDR3 sequences; 25% of them were found once. Of the sample, approximately 4% is held by the ten largest clones.

The CDR3 has 11 amino acids, counting the end cysteine and phenylalanine. Left in the record is the CDR3 DNA by itself, 33 bases read in frame from the first base. V lost 8 bases and J lost 5 bases; the stretch between them is 10 bases long. The germline V gene yields MGHDK for CDR1 and SYGVNS for CDR2. General conclusions and limits of the study: As age increased, observed TCR beta diversity per million T cells dropped in a roughly linear way, and a significant reduction was already evident by age about 40. The long-lived group showed more naive CD4+ T cells, fewer expanded clones and increased TCR diversity than the aged group, suggesting age selection. The percentage of naive T cells measured by flow cytometry correlated strongly with observed TCR beta diversity. Because donor CMV infection status was unknown, age-related changes in expanded clonotypes were potentially confounded. Estimates of total diversity based on one million sequenced T cells were regarded as lower bounds and as underestimates. Conclusive comparison of naive and antigen-experienced compartments was prevented by the profiling of bulk unsorted PBMCs.

These data also formed part of another study, on T cells of mothers and their children. The second publication reports: Donors were nine systemically healthy Caucasian individuals: three mothers and their six children. cDNA synthesis consumed the entire amount of extracted RNA, loaded at approximately 1.5 ug RNA in each 15 ul reaction. In the second PCR, the M1S primer introduced both the sample barcodes and 2-4 random nucleotides. Each mother yielded over 10 million TCR beta CDR3 reads and each child some 3 million reads. Thymic selection similarly shapes TCR recombination output in related and unrelated pairs, with minor effect from inherited differences. Normalized repertoire overlap was always found to be slightly, but never significantly, higher in related mother-child pairs than in unrelated mother-child pairs. No persistent microchimeric T cell clones were detected, at a sensitivity of around 97 clones per million clonotypes. Deep NGS was used in the study to compare the TCR beta repertoires of mothers and children and to look for features that separate related mother-child pairs from unrelated individuals. Mothers averaged roughly 40 +/- 4 years of age and children averaged roughly 10 +/- 4 years. After adapter ligation with NEBNext reagents, the libraries were sequenced on Illumina HiSeq 2000 with 100+100 nt paired-end reads. To avoid cross-contamination, the mother libraries and the child libraries were prepared a month apart and sequenced in separate runs. For each donor, between roughly 450,000 and 2,300,000 distinct TCR beta clonotypes were identified. Naive TCR beta clonotypes were estimated from low-frequency clonotypes matched to each donor's FACS-determined naive share, without sorting.

The specimen was blood. The chain is encoded by TRBV25-1 joined to TRBJ2-7; no D gene is confidently identified. The sequence derives from a boy aged 5-17 years in good health. The nucleotides are TGTGCCAGCGGTTGGGGTGACGAGCAGTACTTC. Its translation is CASGWGDEQYF.